This T cell receptor beta chain was profiled in a study of cytomegalovirus exposure and HLA in healthy donors. Study overall: The 120 validation repertoires, a later analysis reported, used the same platform as the 600 to 850 repertoires from the first cohort. Study-wide results and caveats: Cytomegalovirus association was listed for around 170 TCR beta chains. In the 120 or so validation repertoires, approximately 94% of cluster scores exceeded 0, per a later analysis. Generally TCR sequences proved uncommon, though certain public TCRs appeared in numerous donors.

Only in-frame clones appear in the TCRdb table, and some are missing; sequencing was by immunoSEQ multiplex PCR. This sample yields approximately 170,000 clones, of which about 90% are seen a single time; 3% belongs to the top ten. In its sample, this clone was seen once. The antigen remains unidentified. Per germline, CDR1 SGHTA and CDR2 FQGNSA. The CDR3 has 14 residues. With 1 base removed from V and 6 bases from J, the gap between germline ends came to 12 bases. The sequence derives from a young woman in good health and CMV-seropositive. The specimen was PBMCs. The rearrangement links TRBV7-2 to TRBJ1-1; D gene unclear. The CDR3 DNA is TGTGCCAGCAGCTTAGATAGCGTTTTATCTGAAGCTTTCTTT. Encoded protein: CASSLDSVLSEAFF.